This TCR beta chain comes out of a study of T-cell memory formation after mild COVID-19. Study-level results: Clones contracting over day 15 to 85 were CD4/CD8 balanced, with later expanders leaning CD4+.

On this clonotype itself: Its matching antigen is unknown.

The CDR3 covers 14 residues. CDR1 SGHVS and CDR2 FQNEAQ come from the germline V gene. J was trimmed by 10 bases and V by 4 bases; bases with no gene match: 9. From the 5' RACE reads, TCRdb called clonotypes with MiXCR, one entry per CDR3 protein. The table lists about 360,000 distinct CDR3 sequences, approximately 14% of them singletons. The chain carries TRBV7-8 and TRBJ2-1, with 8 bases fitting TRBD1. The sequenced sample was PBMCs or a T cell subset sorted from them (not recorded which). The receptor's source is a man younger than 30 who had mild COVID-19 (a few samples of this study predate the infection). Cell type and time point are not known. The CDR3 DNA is TGTGCCAGCAGCTCCCCGGGACAGGCTGGCGAGCAGTTCTTC. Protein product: CASSSPGQAGEQFF.